This TCR beta chain was observed in a study of blood T cells in healthy people across ages. Using a J-beta primer mix together with a sample-barcoded 5' primer, a second PCR was run for roughly 7 to 12 cycles. Each cDNA molecule, via a template-switch adaptor with 12 random nucleotides, was tagged. CDR3-containing paired-end reads numbering at least 2.5 million came from each sample. TCRdb used MiXCR to reprocess the 5' RACE reads, holding one entry per CDR3 protein. The table has 1.8 million or so distinct CDR3 sequences, about two fifths seen once. Drawn from each donor were approximately 9.2 milliliters of peripheral blood. To note about this clonotype: Its cognate antigen is unknown. The CDR3 does not close with the conserved phenylalanine or tryptophan, likely indicating a read error.

The V end was cut by 5 bases, the J end by 1 base, with 12 bases between. The CDR3 is made up of 13 amino acids. Germline V gene data show CDR1 as DFQATT and CDR2 as SNEGSKA (reference sequence). Findings and caveats of the study: Whereas aged donors had fewer naive CD4+ cells, long-lived donors had more of them and higher diversity.

The chain joins TRBV20-1 to TRBJ2-7; no reliable D call. The clonotype originates from a human donor in good health. Sequencing was done on a sample of blood. The CDR3 spells CSAQIGDSYEQYL. CDR3 sequence (DNA): TGCAGTGCTCAGATTGGGGATTCCTACGAGCAGTACTTA.